Given below is one T cell receptor beta chain in context. The target antigen is unknown. At one boundary the junction diverges from the germline segment, which might be a read error. Germline values: CDR1 SGHTA, CDR2 FQGNSA. The CDR3 spans 15 residues. Only in-frame clones appear in the TCRdb table, and some are missing; sequencing was by immunoSEQ multiplex PCR. The sample holds 150,000 to 200,000 clones, roughly four fifths seen once. This sample was included in a study of cytotoxic CD8 clonotypes in ibrutinib-treated CLL. Study-level findings and limits: Sample timing was unmatched between remission and later-progressing patients; lymph nodes unstudied. Higher clonality was seen at ibrutinib response and a return toward baseline at progression.

The sequencing here drew on PBMCs, taken after 12 months of ibrutinib treatment. The sequence came from a human donor with chronic lymphocytic leukemia. The V gene is TRBV7-2, the J gene TRBJ2-7, with 9 bases that match TRBD2. CDR3 region: CASRLAPSGAGEQYF. The CDR3 nucleotides read TGTGCCAGCAGGTTAGCCCCTAGCGGGGCGGGTGAGCAGTACTTC.